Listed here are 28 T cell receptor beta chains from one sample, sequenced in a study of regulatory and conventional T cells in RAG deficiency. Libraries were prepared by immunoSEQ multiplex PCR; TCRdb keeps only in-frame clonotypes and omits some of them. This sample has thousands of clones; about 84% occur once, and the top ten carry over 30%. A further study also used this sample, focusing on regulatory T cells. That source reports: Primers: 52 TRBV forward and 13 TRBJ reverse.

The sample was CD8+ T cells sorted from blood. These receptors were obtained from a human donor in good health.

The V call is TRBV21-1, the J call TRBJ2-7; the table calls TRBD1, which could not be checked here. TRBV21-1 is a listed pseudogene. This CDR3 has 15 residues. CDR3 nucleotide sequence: TGTGCCAGCAGCAAAGGCCGTCAGGGGGACTACGAGCAGTACTTC. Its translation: CASSKGRQGDYEQYF.

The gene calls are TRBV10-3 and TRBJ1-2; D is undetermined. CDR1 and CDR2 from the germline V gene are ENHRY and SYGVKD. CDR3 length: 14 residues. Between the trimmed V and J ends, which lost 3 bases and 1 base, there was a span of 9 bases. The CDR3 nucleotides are TGTGCCATCAGTGACCCAGATGATAACTATGGCTACACCTTC. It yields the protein CAISDPDDNYGYTF.

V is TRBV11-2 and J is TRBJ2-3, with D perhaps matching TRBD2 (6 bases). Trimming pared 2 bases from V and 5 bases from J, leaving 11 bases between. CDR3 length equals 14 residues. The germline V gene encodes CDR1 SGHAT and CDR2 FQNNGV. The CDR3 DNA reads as TGTGCCAGCAGCTTAATCGGGGAGGTAGATACGCAGTATTTT. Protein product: CASSLIGEVDTQYF.

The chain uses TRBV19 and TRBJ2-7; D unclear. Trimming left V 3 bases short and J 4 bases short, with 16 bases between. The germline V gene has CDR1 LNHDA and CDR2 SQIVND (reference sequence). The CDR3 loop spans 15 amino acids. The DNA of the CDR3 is TGTGCCAGTAGTATGTCATCAGGCGGATATTACGAGCAGTACTTC. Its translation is CASSMSSGGYYEQYF.

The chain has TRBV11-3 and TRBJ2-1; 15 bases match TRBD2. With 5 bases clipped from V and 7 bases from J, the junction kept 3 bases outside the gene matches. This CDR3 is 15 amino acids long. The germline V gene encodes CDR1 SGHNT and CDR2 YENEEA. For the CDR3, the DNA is TGTGCCAGCAGCCCGGGGACTAGCGGGAGGAATGAGCAGTTCTTC. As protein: CASSPGTSGRNEQFF.

The CDR3 nucleotides read TGCGCCAGCAGCCAGGGGGATGGCACAGATACGCAGTATTTT. This gives the protein CASSQGDGTDTQYF. The V gene is TRBV5-1, the J gene TRBJ2-3; 7 bases fit TRBD1. Germline CDR1 SGHRS, CDR2 YFSETQ. This CDR3 contains 14 residues. V was clipped by 4 bases and J by 1 base; unmatched bases: 3.

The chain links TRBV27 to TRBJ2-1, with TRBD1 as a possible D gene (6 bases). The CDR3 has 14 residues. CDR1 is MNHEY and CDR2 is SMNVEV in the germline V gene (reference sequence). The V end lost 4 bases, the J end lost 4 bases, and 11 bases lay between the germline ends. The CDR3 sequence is CASSSADRYNEQFF. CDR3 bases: TGTGCCAGCAGTTCCGCCGACAGGTACAATGAGCAGTTCTTC.

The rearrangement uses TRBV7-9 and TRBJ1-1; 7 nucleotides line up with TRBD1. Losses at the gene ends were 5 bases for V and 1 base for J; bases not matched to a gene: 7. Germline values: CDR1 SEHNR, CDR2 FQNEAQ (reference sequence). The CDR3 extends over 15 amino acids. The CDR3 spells CASSEYRGANTEAFF. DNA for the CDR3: TGTGCCAGCAGCGAGTACAGGGGCGCGAACACTGAAGCTTTCTTT.

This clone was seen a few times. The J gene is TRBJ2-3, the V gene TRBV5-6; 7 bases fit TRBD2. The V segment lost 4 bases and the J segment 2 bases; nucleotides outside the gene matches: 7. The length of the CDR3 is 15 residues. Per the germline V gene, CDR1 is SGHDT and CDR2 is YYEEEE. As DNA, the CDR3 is TGTGCCAGCAGCCGATCGGGACTAACCACAGATACGCAGTATTTT. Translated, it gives CASSRSGLTTDTQYF.

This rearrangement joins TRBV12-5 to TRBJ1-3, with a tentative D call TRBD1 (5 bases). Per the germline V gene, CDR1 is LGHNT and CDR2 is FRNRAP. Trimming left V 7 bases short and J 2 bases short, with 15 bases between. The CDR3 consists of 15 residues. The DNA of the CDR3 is TGTGCTAGTGAGGGGTGGGATCGCACTGGAAACACCATATATTTT. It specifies CASEGWDRTGNTIYF.

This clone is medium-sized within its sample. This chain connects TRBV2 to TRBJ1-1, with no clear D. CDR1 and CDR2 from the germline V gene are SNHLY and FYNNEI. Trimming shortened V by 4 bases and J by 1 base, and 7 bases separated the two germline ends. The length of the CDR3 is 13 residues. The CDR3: CASSVNRNTEAFF. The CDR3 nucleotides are TGTGCCAGCAGTGTAAACAGGAACACTGAAGCTTTCTTT. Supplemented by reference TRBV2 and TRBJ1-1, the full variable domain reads EPEVTQTPSHQVTQMGQEVILRCVPISNHLYFYWYRQILGQKVEFLVSFYNNEISEKSEIFDDQFSVERPDGSNFTLKIRSTKLEDSAMYFCASSVNRNTEAFFGQGTRLTVV.

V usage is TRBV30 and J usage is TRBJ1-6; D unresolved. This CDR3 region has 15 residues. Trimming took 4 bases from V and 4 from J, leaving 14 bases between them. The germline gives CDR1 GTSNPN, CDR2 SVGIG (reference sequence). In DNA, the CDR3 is TGTGCCTGGAATGGAGCAGGCCGGTATAATTCACCCCTCCACTTT. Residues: CAWNGAGRYNSPLHF.

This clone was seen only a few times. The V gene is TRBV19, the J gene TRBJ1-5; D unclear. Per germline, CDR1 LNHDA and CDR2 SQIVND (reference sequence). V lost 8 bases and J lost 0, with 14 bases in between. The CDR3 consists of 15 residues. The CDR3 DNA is TGTGCCAGTGCCAATATGCTGTATAGCAATCAGCCCCAGCATTTT. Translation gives CASANMLYSNQPQHF.

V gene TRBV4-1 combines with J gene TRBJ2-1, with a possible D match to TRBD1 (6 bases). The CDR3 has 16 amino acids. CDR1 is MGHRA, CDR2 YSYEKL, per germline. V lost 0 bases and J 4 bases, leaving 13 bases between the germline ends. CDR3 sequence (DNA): TGCGCCAGCAGCCAAGACCCGGGACAAACTTACAATGAGCAGTTCTTC. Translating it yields CASSQDPGQTYNEQFF.

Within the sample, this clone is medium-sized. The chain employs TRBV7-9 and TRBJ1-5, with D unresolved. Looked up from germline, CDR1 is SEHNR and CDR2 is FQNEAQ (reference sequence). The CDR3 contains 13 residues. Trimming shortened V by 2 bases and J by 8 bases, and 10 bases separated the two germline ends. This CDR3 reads CASSLYGREPQHF. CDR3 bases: TGTGCCAGCAGCTTATACGGGAGAGAGCCCCAGCATTTT.

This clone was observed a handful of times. CDR3 bases: TGTGCCAGCAGCCCTCCCGGGACATATAATGAAAAACTGTTTTTT. Its protein product is CASSPPGTYNEKLFF. The rearrangement joins TRBV2 to TRBJ1-4; D perhaps matches TRBD1 (6 bases). This CDR3 comprises 15 residues. V lost 6 bases to trimming and J lost 4 bases, with 15 bases between them. Germline V gives CDR1 SNHLY, CDR2 FYNNEI.

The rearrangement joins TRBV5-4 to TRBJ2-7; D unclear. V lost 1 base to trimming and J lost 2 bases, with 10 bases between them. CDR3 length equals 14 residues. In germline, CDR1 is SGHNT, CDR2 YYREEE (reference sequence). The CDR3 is CASSLQDAAYEQYF. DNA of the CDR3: TGTGCCAGCAGCTTGCAGGACGCAGCCTACGAGCAGTACTTC. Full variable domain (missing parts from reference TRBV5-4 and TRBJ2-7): ETGVTQSPTHLIKTRGQQVTLRCSSQSGHNTVSWYQQALGQGPQFIFQYYREEENGRGNFPPRFSGLQFPNYSSELNVNALELDDSALYLCASSLQDAAYEQYFGPGTRLTVT.

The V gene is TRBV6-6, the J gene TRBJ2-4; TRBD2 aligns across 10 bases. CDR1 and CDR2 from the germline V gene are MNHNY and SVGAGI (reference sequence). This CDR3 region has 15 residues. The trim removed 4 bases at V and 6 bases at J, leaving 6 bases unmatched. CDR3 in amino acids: CASSSQTSGLNIQYF. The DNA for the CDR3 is TGTGCCAGCAGTTCTCAGACTAGCGGGTTAAACATTCAGTACTTC.

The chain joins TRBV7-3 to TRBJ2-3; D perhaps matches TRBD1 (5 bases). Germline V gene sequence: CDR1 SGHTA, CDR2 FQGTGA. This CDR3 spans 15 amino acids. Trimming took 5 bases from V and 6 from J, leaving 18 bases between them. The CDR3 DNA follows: TGTGCCAGCAGCGCTGGGGCTGCGGTATGGGATACGCAGTATTTT. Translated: CASSAGAAVWDTQYF. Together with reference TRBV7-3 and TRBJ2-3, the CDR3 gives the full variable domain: GAGVSQTPSNKVTEKGKYVELRCDPISGHTALYWYRQSLGQGPEFLIYFQGTGAADDSGLPNDRFFAVRPEGSVSTLKIQRTERGDSAVYLCASSAGAAVWDTQYFGPGTRLTVL.

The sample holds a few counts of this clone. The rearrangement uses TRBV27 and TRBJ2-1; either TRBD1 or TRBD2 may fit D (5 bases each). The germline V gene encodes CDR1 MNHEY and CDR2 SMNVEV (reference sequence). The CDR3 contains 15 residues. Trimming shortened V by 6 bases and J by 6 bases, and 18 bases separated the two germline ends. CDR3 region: CASSPAWGTRNEQFF. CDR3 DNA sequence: TGTGCCAGCAGCCCCGCTTGGGGGACCCGCAATGAGCAGTTCTTC.

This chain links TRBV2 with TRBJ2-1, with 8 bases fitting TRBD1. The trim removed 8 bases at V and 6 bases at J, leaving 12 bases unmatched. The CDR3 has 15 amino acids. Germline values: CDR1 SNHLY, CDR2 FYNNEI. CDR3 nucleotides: TGTGCCAGCCTTCAGGGGGCTAGCACACGCAATGAGCAGTTCTTC. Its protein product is CASLQGASTRNEQFF.

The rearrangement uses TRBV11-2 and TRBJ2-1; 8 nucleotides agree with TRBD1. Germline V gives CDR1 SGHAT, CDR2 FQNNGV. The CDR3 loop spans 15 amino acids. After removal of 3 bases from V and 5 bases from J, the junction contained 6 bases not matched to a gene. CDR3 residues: CASSFPGQAHNEQFF. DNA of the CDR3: TGTGCCAGCAGCTTCCCGGGACAGGCCCACAATGAGCAGTTCTTC.

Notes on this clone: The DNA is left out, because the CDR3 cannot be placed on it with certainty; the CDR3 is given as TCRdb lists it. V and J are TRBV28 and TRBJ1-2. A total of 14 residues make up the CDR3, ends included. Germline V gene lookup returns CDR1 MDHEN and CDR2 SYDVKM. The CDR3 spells CASILGGDAYGYTF.

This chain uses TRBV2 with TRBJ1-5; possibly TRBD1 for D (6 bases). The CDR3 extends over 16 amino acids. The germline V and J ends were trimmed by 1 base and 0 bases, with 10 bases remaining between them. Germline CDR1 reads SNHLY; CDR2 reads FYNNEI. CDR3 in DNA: TGTGCCAGCAGTGAAGAGGGGGGGTTTAGCAATCAGCCCCAGCATTTT. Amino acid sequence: CASSEEGGFSNQPQHF.

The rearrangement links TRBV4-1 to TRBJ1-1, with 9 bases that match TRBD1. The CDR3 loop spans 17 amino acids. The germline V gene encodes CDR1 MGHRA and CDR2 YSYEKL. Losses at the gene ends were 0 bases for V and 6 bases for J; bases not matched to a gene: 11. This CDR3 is CASSQDRGGTGYSEAFF. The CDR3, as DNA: TGCGCCAGCAGCCAAGATCGGGGGGGGACAGGGTACTCTGAAGCTTTCTTT.

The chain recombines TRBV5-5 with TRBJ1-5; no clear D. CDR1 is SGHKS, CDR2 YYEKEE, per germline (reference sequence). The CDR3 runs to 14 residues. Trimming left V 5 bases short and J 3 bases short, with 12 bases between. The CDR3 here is CASSSSGYNQPQHF. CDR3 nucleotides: TGTGCCAGCAGTTCATCTGGGTACAATCAGCCCCAGCATTTT.

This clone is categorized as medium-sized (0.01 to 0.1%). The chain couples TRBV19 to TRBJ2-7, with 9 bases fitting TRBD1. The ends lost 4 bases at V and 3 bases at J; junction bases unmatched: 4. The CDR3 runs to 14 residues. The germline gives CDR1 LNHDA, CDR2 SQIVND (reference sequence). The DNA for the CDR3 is TGTGCCAGTAGTACGACAGGGGGTATCTACGAGCAGTACTTC. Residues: CASSTTGGIYEQYF.

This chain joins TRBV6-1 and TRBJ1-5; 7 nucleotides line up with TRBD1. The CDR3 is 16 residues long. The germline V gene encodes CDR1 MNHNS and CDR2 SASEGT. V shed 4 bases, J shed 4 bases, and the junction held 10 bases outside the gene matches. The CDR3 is CASSAHRGQRNQPQHF. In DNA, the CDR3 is TGTGCCAGCAGTGCACATAGGGGACAGAGGAATCAGCCCCAGCATTTT.